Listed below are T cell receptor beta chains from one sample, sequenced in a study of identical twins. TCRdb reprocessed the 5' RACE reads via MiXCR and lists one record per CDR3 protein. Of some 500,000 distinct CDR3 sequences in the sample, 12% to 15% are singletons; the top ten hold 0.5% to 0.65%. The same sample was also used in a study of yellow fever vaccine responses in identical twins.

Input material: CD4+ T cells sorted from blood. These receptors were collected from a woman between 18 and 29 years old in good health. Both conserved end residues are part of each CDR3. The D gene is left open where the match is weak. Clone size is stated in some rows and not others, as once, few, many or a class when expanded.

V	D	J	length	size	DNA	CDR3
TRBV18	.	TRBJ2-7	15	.	TGTGCCAGCTCACCCCCTCTGGACTACTCCTACGAGCAGTACTTC	CASSPPLDYSYEQYF
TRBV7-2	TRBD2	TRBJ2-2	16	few	TGTGCCAGCAGCTTAGCAACTAGCGTCATTGCCGGGGAGCTGTTTTTT	CASSLATSVIAGELFF
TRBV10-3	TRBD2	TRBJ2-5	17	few	TGTGCCATCAGTTCGGGAAAAGCGGGAGGACCGACGGAGACCCAGTACTTC	CAISSGKAGGPTETQYF
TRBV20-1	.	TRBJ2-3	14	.	TGCAGTGCTAGACCATTCGGGGGCGGAGATACGCAGTATTTT	CSARPFGGGDTQYF
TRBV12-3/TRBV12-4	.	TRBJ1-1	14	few	TGTGCCAGCAGTTTTCGCAGCCAGAACACTGAAGCTTTCTTT	CASSFRSQNTEAFF
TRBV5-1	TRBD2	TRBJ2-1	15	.	TGCGCCAGCAGCTCCTTAGCGGGACGGTACAATGAGCAGTTCTTC	CASSSLAGRYNEQFF
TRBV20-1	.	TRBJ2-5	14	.	TGCAGTGCTAGAGATGTAGGGATAGGGGAGACCCAGTACTTC	CSARDVGIGETQYF
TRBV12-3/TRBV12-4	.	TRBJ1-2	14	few	TGTGCCAGCAGCCCCCCCCGAGAGAGGGGTGGCTACACCTTC	CASSPPRERGGYTF
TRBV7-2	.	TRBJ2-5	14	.	TGTGCCAGCAGCTTAGATGCGGGCTTGCAGGCCCAGTACTTC	CASSLDAGLQAQYF
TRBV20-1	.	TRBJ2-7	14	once	TGCAGTGCTTCCCCGGTTAAGGCTGCGGGCGAGCAGTACTTC	CSASPVKAAGEQYF
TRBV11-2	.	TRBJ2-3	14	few	TGTGCCAGCAGCTCTCGGACAGAGGCAGGTACGCAGTATTTT	CASSSRTEAGTQYF
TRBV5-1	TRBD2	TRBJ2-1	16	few	TGCGCCAGCAGCTTGGGGGTAGCGGGAACCTACAATGAGCAGTTCTTC	CASSLGVAGTYNEQFF
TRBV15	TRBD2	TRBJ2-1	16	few	TGTGCCACCAGCAGAGAGGCTAGCGGTACCTACAATGAGCAGTTCTTC	CATSREASGTYNEQFF
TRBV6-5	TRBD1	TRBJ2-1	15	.	TGTGCCAGCAGTTTGACAGGGAAGACCTACAATGAGCAGTTCTTC	CASSLTGKTYNEQFF
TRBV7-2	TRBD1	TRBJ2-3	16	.	TGTGCCAGCAGCTTAGTAGGGACAGGTAGCACAGATACGCAGTATTTT	CASSLVGTGSTDTQYF
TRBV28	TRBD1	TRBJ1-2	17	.	TGTGCCAGCAGCATCCCTAACCCTACCGGGACAGGTTATGGCTACACCTTC	CASSIPNPTGTGYGYTF
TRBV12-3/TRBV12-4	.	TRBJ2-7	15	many	TGTGCCAGCAGTGATTTTACAGGGTGGGCCTACGAGCAGTACTTC	CASSDFTGWAYEQYF
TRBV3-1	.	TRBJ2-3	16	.	TGTGCCAGCAGCCAAAAGGGTGGACTGAACACAGATACGCAGTATTTT	CASSQKGGLNTDTQYF
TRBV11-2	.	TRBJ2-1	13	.	TGTGCCAGCAGCTTAGGGGCCAACACTGAGCAGTTCTTC	CASSLGANTEQFF